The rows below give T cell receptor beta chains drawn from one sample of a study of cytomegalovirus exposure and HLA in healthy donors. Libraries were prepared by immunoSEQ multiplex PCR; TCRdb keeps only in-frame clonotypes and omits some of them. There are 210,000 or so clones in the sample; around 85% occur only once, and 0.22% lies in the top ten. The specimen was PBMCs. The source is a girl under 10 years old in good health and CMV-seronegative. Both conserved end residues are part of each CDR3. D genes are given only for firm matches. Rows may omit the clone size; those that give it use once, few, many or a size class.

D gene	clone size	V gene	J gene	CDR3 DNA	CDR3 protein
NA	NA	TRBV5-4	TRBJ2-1	TGTGCCAGCACTTTGGACATCCGCTCCTACAATGAGCAGTTCTTC	CASTLDIRSYNEQFF
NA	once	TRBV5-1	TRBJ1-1	TGCGCCAGCAGCTTACATGCAGGCGATACTGAAGCTTTCTTT	CASSLHAGDTEAFF
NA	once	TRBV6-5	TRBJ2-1	TGTGCCAGCAGCCTATTCGGAGGGCCGGGGGAGCAGTTCTTC	CASSLFGGPGEQFF
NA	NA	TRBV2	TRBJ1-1	TGTGCCAGCAGTGTGAGAATCTCGAGTAAGAGGGACACTGAAGCTTTCTTT	CASSVRISSKRDTEAFF
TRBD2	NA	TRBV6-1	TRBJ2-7	TGTGCCAGCAGTGACACGGGGGGGAACTCCCATGGGGAGCAGTACTTC	CASSDTGGNSHGEQYF
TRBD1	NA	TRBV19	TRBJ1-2	TGTGCCAGTAGTTCATCACAGGGGAGGTATGGCTACACCTTC	CASSSSQGRYGYTF
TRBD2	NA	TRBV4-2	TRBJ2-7	TGTGCCAGCAGCCAAGATCTAGCGGGGGGGTACGAGCAGTACTTC	CASSQDLAGGYEQYF
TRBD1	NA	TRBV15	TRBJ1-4	TGTGCCACCAGCAGAGCCCCACAGGGGACTAATGAAAAACTGTTTTTT	CATSRAPQGTNEKLFF
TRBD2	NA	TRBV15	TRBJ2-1	TGTGCCACCAGCAGTAGCCTAGCGGGAGCCAATGAGCAGTTCTTC	CATSSSLAGANEQFF
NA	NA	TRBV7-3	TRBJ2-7	TGTGCCAGCAGCCGCCTGGGACAAGGTGACGAGCAGTACTTC	CASSRLGQGDEQYF
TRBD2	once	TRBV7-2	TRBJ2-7	TGTGCCAGCAGCTTGCGTGTGGCTAGCGGGCTTTACGAGCAGTACTTC	CASSLRVASGLYEQYF
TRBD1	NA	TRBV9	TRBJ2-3	TGTGCCAGCAGCTCTCCACGCCGGGACAGGGCTGCAGATACGCAGTATTTT	CASSSPRRDRAADTQYF
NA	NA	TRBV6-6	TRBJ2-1	TGTGCCAGCAGTTCCCACTCGCAACTGTACAATGAGCAGTTCTTC	CASSSHSQLYNEQFF
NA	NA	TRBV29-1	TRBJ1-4	TGCCTTCAGGCTCGCCGTAATGAAAAACTGTTTTTT	CLQARRNEKLFF
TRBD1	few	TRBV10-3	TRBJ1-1	TGTGCCATCAGGGGACAGATGAACACTGAAGCTTTCTTT	CAIRGQMNTEAFF
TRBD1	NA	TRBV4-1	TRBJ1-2	TGCGCCAGCAGCCAGGGACAGGGGGCGGATGGCTACACCTTC	CASSQGQGADGYTF
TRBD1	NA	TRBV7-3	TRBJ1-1	TGTGCCAGCAGCGATGACAGGGCCACTGAAGCTTTCTTT	CASSDDRATEAFF
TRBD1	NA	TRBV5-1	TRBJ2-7	TGCGCCAGCAGCTTGGGACAGGGAATCTACGAGCAGTACTTC	CASSLGQGIYEQYF
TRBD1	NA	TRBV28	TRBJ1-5	TGTGCCAGCAGGGGGGGACAGAGTAGCAATCAGCCCCAGCATTTT	CASRGGQSSNQPQHF
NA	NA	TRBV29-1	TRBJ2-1	TGCAGCGTTGACGTCTCTAAAAAATACTATGAGCAGTTCTTC	CSVDVSKKYYEQFF
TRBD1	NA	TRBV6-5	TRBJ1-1	TGTGCCAGCAGTTACTCCCCAGGGGGGAACACTGAAGCTTTCTTT	CASSYSPGGNTEAFF
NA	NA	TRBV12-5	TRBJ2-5	TGTGCTAGTGGTCCAAAAGAGACCCAGTACTTC	CASGPKETQYF
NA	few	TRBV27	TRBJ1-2	TGTGCCAGCAGTTTATCCCCTCAGACAGACAATGGCTACACCTTC	CASSLSPQTDNGYTF
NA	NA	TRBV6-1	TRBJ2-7	TGTGCCAGCAGTGATTGGCAGGGTACCTACGAGCAGTACTTC	CASSDWQGTYEQYF
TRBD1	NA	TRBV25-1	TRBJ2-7	TGTGCCAGCAGTGACGACAGGGCTTCCTACGAGCAGTACTTC	CASSDDRASYEQYF